Listed here are 23 T cell receptor beta chains from one sample, sequenced in a study of T-cell reconstitution after alpha-beta-depleted transplantation in children. Preparation of the TCRbeta library involved a method that used unique molecular identifiers. TCRdb called the PCR reads again in MiXCR, with one record for every CDR3 protein. The profile shows fewer than 3,000 distinct CDR3 sequences, 20% of them singletons. Material: PBMCs, mostly from graft donor cells, obtained 60 days after TCRalphabeta/CD19-depleted stem cell transplant. The receptor source for this set is a female patient aged 5 to 17 who had a stem cell transplant for acute lymphoblastic leukemia, so the T cells may come from the graft donor.

This clonotype qualifies as medium-sized. The CDR3 loop reads CASSRQGELTGNTIYF. CDR3 coding DNA: TGTGCCAGCAGTAGACAGGGAGAGTTAACTGGAAACACCATATATTTT. The chain employs TRBV12-3 or TRBV12-4 and TRBJ1-3; TRBD1 matches 7 bases. CDR3 size: 16 residues. The ends lost 5 bases at V and 2 bases at J; junction bases unmatched: 9.

This clonotype was found many times. The gene calls are TRBV18 and TRBJ2-7; possibly TRBD2 for D (6 bases). Trimming left V 1 base short and J 0 bases short, with 19 bases between. The CDR3 contains 18 residues. Per the germline V gene, CDR1 is KGHSH and CDR2 is LQKENI. CDR3 residues: CASSPRGVLHSSSYEQYF. CDR3 in DNA: TGTGCCAGCTCACCACGCGGGGTACTACACAGTAGCTCCTACGAGCAGTACTTC.

At least ten counts were recorded for this clonotype. This chain links TRBV20-1 with TRBJ2-1; TRBD2 matches at 10 bases. This CDR3 region has 17 residues. In germline, CDR1 is DFQATT, CDR2 SNEGSKA (reference sequence). Germline trimming cut 6 bases from V and 2 bases from J; bases unmatched to any gene: 13. The CDR3 bases are TGCAGTGCCGTGGACCGGAAGCGGGAGGGCCCCTACAATGAGCAGTTCTTC. This translates into CSAVDRKREGPYNEQFF.

This clonotype appeared many times. The chain combines TRBV28 with TRBJ2-7; no firm D call. CDR1 is MDHEN, CDR2 SYDVKM, per germline. CDR3 size: 14 residues. Trimming shortened V by 2 bases and J by 0 bases, and 8 bases separated the two germline ends. In nucleotides, the CDR3 is TGTGCCAGCAGTTTACTTACACTCTCCTACGAGCAGTACTTC. As protein: CASSLLTLSYEQYF. Full variable domain (remainder filled in from reference TRBV28 and TRBJ2-7): DVKVTQSSRYLVKRTGEKVFLECVQDMDHENMFWYRQDPGLGLRLIYFSYDVKMKEKGDIPEGYSVSREKKERFSLILESASTNQTSMYLCASSLLTLSYEQYFGPGTRLTVT.

The rearrangement joins TRBV7-8 to TRBJ2-2; D not certain. Trimming took off 0 bases at V and 6 bases at J, with 5 bases between the two ends. Germline V gene data show CDR1 as SGHVS and CDR2 as FQNEAQ. This CDR3 is 13 amino acids long. The CDR3 DNA reads as TGTGCCAGCAGCTTAGCGCCCCCCGGGGAGCTGTTTTTT. Its translation is CASSLAPPGELFF.

The chain carries TRBV7-9 and TRBJ1-1; tentative D call: TRBD1 (5 bases). The CDR3 is 15 amino acids. V lost 3 bases and J 10 bases, leaving 21 bases between the germline ends. In germline, CDR1 is SEHNR, CDR2 FQNEAQ (reference sequence). In nucleotides, the CDR3 is TGTGCCAGCAGCTTGAGGGGCGCAGGGAACTCTGCAGCTTTCTTT. This sequence encodes CASSLRGAGNSAAFF.

By sample share, this clonotype is medium-sized (0.01 to 0.1%). V and J are TRBV7-9 and TRBJ1-4, with a weak D call TRBD1 (6 bases). The CDR3 extends over 15 amino acids. Germline CDR1 and CDR2: SEHNR and FQNEAQ (reference sequence). V was shortened by 4 bases and J by 7 bases, with 16 bases between the two germline ends. Written as DNA, the CDR3 is TGTGCCAGCAGCTCCTGGACCGGCAGGGGTGAAAAACTGTTTTTT. The encoded protein is CASSSWTGRGEKLFF.

This clonotype counts as large. The CDR3 DNA reads as TGTGCCAGCAGCGTCCGGGGGCTTGGTTATGGCTACACCTTC. Translating it yields CASSVRGLGYGYTF. V usage is TRBV9 and J usage is TRBJ1-2, with TRBD1 as a possible D gene (6 bases). Germline V lookup: CDR1 SGDLS, CDR2 YYNGEE. The CDR3 spans 14 residues. Trimming removed 2 bases from V and 5 bases from J, with 13 bases in between.

This clonotype was detected many times. The chain combines TRBV7-9 with TRBJ1-2; 7 nucleotides match TRBD1. The CDR3 runs to 16 residues. Germline-derived CDR1 and CDR2 are SEHNR and FQNEAQ (reference sequence). The V segment lost 4 bases and the J segment 2 bases; nucleotides outside the gene matches: 10. The CDR3 sequence: CASSSVKGARNYGYTF. The CDR3 DNA reads as TGTGCCAGCAGCTCAGTCAAGGGGGCTCGGAACTATGGCTACACCTTC. The full variable domain, its missing parts supplied by reference TRBV7-9 and TRBJ1-2, is DTGVSQNPRHKITKRGQNVTFRCDPISEHNRLYWYRQTLGQGPEFLTYFQNEAQLEKSRLLSDRFSAERPKGSFSTLEIQRTEQGDSAMYLCASSSVKGARNYGYTFGSGTRLTVV.

The chain combines TRBV7-9 with TRBJ2-5; 10 bases map to TRBD1. J was trimmed by 5 bases and V by 5 bases; bases with no gene match: 8. Germline V gene data show CDR1 as SEHNR and CDR2 as FQNEAQ (reference sequence). The CDR3 totals 15 residues. CDR3 DNA: TGTGCCAGCAGCCTCGGACAGGGGGTTTTCGAGACCCAGTACTTC. Residues: CASSLGQGVFETQYF.

Many counts were recorded for this clonotype. This chain links TRBV7-9 with TRBJ2-1, with TRBD2 matching over 8 bases. From germline, CDR1 is SEHNR and CDR2 FQNEAQ (reference sequence). The CDR3 spans 11 residues. With V trimmed by 3 bases and J by 16 bases, 5 bases remained unmatched. CDR3 DNA: TGTGCCAGCAGCTTGCTAGCGGGCGTCTTCTTC. Amino acid sequence: CASSLLAGVFF.

This clonotype was observed many times. The rearrangement uses TRBV7-3 and TRBJ2-1, with 11 bases that match TRBD2. The CDR3 loop spans 12 amino acids. The trim removed 5 bases at V and 15 bases at J, leaving 6 bases unmatched. Per germline, CDR1 SGHTA and CDR2 FQGTGA. The CDR3 sequence: CASSPLAGVRFF. CDR3 nucleotide sequence: TGTGCCAGCAGCCCACTAGCGGGAGTAAGGTTCTTC.

This clonotype is classed as large (0.1 to 1%). The rearrangement joins TRBV7-9 to TRBJ1-1, with D unresolved. This CDR3 comprises 15 residues. Germline CDR1 is SEHNR and CDR2 is FQNEAQ (reference sequence). Trimming shortened V by 8 bases and J by 1 base, and 17 bases separated the two germline ends. CDR3 nucleotide sequence: TGTGCCAGCTCCAGTACTTCATGGGGGAACACTGAAGCTTTCTTT. This sequence encodes CASSSTSWGNTEAFF.

The V and J genes are TRBV12-3 or TRBV12-4 and TRBJ2-1; 7 bases are shared with TRBD1. Trimming removed 4 bases from V and 10 bases from J; junction bases left unmatched: 7. The CDR3 sequence is 13 residues long. The CDR3 nucleotides read TGTGCCAGCAGTTGGAACAGGGGAACAGAGCAGTTCTTC. Protein: CASSWNRGTEQFF.

This clonotype was observed many times. The chain has TRBV7-9 and TRBJ2-1, with a tentative D call TRBD2 (6 bases). V shed 8 bases and J shed 3 bases, with 14 bases lying between them. Germline values: CDR1 SEHNR, CDR2 FQNEAQ (reference sequence). The CDR3 extends over 14 amino acids. This chain's CDR3 is CASDSRGFYNEQFF. CDR3 nucleotide sequence: TGTGCCAGCGACTCCCGGGGGTTCTACAATGAGCAGTTCTTC.

This clonotype occurred many times. The chain joins TRBV24-1 to TRBJ2-1, with 8 bases fitting TRBD1. The V segment lost 6 bases and the J segment 4 bases; nucleotides outside the gene matches: 7. This CDR3 region has 15 residues. Per the germline V gene, CDR1 is KGHDR and CDR2 is SFDVKD. The CDR3 loop reads CATSPGQALYNEQFF. DNA for the CDR3: TGTGCCACCAGTCCGGGACAGGCTTTATACAATGAGCAGTTCTTC.

The chain joins TRBV6-5 to TRBJ1-1; no definite D call. Trimming removed 0 bases from V and 0 bases from J, with 8 bases in between. The CDR3 consists of 15 residues. Germline-derived CDR1 and CDR2 are MNHEY and SVGAGI. The CDR3 here is CASSYSGGMNTEAFF. Here the CDR3 DNA reads TGTGCCAGCAGTTACTCTGGTGGAATGAACACTGAAGCTTTCTTT.

This clonotype has at least ten counts. The V and J genes are TRBV6-2 or TRBV6-3 and TRBJ1-3; D remains ambiguous. V was pared by 6 bases and J by 2 bases, with 11 bases between. CDR1 and CDR2 from the germline V gene are MNHEY and SVGEGT. This CDR3 is 14 amino acids long. The CDR3 DNA sequence: TGTGCCAGCAGCCCGGGAAACGCTGGAAACACCATATATTTT. It translates to CASSPGNAGNTIYF.

Many counts were recorded for this clonotype. This chain links TRBV7-9 with TRBJ1-2; 8 bases match TRBD1. Germline V lookup: CDR1 SEHNR, CDR2 FQNEAQ (reference sequence). Unmatched junction bases numbered 9, after V lost 5 bases and J lost 10 bases. CDR3 length equals 13 residues. CDR3 sequence reads: CASSHRGGKDYTF. CDR3 nucleotides: TGTGCCAGCAGCCACAGGGGGGGGAAAGACTACACCTTC.

The V and J genes are TRBV7-8 and TRBJ2-2; maybe TRBD2 (5 bases). CDR1 is SGHVS and CDR2 is FQNEAQ in the germline V gene. Between the trimmed V and J ends, which lost 1 base and 6 bases, there was a span of 15 bases. The CDR3 is 16 residues long. The CDR3 DNA sequence: TGTGCCAGCAGCTTAGATAACGGGATCTTGCCCGGGGAGCTGTTTTTT. It is translated as CASSLDNGILPGELFF.

This clonotype is classed as medium-sized (0.01 to 0.1%). The chain carries TRBV7-8 and TRBJ2-1; TRBD2 aligns across 15 bases. The CDR3 totals 19 residues. Unmatched junction bases numbered 16, after V lost 4 bases and J lost 9 bases. Germline CDR1 SGHVS, CDR2 FQNEAQ. CDR3: CASSSNLPGTSGRRGEQFF. CDR3 bases: TGTGCCAGCAGCTCGAACTTGCCCGGGACTAGCGGGAGGAGGGGTGAGCAGTTCTTC.

This clonotype was recorded at least ten times. The rearrangement links TRBV3-1 to TRBJ2-3; D not resolved. The CDR3 length is 11 residues. V was pared by 2 bases and J by 5 bases, with 2 bases between. Germline V gene sequence: CDR1 LGHDT, CDR2 YNNKEL (reference sequence). DNA for the CDR3: TGTGCCAGCAGCCAATTAGATACGCAGTATTTT. It encodes CASSQLDTQYF.

As DNA, the CDR3 is TGCAGTGCCCCTAGGGGCGTAGAGACCCAGTACTTC. Protein sequence: CSAPRGVETQYF. The chain couples TRBV20-1 to TRBJ2-5, with D possibly being TRBD1 (5 bases). Trimming left V 6 bases short and J 4 bases short, with 12 bases between. CDR1 and CDR2 (germline): DFQATT, SNEGSKA (reference sequence). This CDR3 has 12 residues.